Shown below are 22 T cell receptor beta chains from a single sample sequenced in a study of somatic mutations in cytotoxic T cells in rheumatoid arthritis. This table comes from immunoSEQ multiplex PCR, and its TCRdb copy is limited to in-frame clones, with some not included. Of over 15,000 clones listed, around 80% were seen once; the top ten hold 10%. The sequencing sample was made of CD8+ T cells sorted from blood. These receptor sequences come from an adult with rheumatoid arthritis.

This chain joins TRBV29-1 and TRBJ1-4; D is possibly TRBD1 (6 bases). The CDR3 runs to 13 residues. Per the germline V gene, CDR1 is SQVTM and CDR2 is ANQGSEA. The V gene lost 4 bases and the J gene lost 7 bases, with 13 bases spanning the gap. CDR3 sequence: CSVARGGGEKLFF. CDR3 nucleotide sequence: TGCAGCGTTGCTCGAGGGGGAGGTGAAAAACTGTTTTTT.

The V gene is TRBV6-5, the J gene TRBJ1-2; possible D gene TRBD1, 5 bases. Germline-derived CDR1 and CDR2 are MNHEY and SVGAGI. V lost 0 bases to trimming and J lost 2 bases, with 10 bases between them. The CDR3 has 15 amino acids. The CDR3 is CASSYSNRGNYGYTF. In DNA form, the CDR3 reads TGTGCCAGCAGTTACTCGAATCGGGGCAACTATGGCTACACCTTC.

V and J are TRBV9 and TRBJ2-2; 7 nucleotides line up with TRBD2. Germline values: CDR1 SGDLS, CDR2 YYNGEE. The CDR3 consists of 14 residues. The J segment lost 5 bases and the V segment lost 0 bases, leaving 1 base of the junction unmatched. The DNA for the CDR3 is TGTGCCAGCAGCGTAGGCGGGGGAACCGGGGAGCTGTTTTTT. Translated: CASSVGGGTGELFF.

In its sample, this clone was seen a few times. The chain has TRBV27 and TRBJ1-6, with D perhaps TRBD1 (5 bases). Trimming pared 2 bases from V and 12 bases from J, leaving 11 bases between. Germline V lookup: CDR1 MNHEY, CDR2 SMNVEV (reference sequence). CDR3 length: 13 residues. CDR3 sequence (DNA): TGTGCCAGCAGTTTAGGGGGGTCGGTACCCCTCCACTTT. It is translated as CASSLGGSVPLHF.

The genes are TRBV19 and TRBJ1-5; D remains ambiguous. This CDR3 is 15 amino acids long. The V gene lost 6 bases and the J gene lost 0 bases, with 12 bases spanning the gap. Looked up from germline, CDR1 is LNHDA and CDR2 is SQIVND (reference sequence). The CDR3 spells CASSTRRYSNQPQHF. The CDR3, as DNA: TGTGCCAGTAGCACGCGACGATATAGCAATCAGCCCCAGCATTTT.

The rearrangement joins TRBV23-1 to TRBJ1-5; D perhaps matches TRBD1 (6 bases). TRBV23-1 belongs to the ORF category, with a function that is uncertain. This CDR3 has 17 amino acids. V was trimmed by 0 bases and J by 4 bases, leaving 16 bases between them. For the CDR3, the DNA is TGCGCCAGCAGTCAATCCAGACTAGCAGGGGAGAATCAGCCCCAGCATTTT. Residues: CASSQSRLAGENQPQHF.

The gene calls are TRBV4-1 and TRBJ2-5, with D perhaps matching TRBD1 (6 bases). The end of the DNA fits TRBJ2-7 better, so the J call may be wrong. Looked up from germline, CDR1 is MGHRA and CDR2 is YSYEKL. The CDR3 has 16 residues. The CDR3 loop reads CASSQTRLGAYYEQYF. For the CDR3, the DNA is TGCGCCAGCAGCCAGACCCGGCTGGGGGCCTACTACGAGCAGTACTTC.

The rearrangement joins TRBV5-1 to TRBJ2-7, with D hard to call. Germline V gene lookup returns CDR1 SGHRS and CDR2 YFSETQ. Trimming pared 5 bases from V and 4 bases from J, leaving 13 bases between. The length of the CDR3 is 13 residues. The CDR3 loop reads CASSKNFGYEQYF. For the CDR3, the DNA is TGCGCCAGCAGTAAAAACTTTGGGTACGAGCAGTACTTC.

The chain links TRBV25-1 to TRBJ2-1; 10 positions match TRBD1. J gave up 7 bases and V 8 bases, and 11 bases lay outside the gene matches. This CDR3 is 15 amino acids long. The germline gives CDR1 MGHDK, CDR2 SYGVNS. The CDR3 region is CASSYQGQGWNEQFF. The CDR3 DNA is TGTGCCAGCTCTTACCAGGGACAGGGGTGGAATGAGCAGTTCTTC.

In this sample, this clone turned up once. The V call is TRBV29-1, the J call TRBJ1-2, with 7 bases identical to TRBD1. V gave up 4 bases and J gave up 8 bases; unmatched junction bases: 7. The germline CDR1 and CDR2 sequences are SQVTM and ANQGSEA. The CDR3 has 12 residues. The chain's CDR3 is CSVVDRDNGYTF. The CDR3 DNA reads TGCAGCGTTGTCGACAGGGACAACGGCTACACCTTC.

The CDR3 region is CASSFRGRPDTQYF. Written as DNA, the CDR3 is TGTGCCAGCAGTTTCAGGGGGCGACCAGATACGCAGTATTTT. This chain connects TRBV28 to TRBJ2-3; 8 bases align to TRBD1. V was pared by 3 bases and J by 4 bases, with 3 bases of the junction left unmatched. The CDR3 is made up of 14 amino acids. Germline assignment: CDR1 MDHEN and CDR2 SYDVKM.

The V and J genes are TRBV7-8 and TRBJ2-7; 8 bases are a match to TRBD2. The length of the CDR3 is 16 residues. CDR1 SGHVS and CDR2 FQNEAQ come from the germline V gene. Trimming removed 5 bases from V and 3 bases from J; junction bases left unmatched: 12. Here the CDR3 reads CASSRPQRGQDYEQYF. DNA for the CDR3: TGTGCCAGCAGCCGCCCCCAGCGGGGGCAGGACTACGAGCAGTACTTC.

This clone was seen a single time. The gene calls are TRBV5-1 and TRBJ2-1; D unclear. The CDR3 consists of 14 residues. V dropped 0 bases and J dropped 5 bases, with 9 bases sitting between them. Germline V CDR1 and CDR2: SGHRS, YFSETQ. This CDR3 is CASSLAGGHNEQFF. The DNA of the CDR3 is TGCGCCAGCAGCTTGGCAGGTGGGCACAATGAGCAGTTCTTC. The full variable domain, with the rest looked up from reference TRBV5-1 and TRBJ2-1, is KAGVTQTPRYLIKTRGQQVTLSCSPISGHRSVSWYQQTPGQGLQFLFEYFSETQRNKGNFPGRFSGRQFSNSRSEMNVSTLELGDSALYLCASSLAGGHNEQFFGPGTRLTVL.

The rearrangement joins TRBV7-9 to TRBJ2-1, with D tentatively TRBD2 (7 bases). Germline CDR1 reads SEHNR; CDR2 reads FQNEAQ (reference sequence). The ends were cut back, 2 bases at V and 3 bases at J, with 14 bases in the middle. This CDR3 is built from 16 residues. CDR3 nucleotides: TGTGCCAGCAGCTTAAAGGCGGGGGCATTCTACAATGAGCAGTTCTTC. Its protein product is CASSLKAGAFYNEQFF.

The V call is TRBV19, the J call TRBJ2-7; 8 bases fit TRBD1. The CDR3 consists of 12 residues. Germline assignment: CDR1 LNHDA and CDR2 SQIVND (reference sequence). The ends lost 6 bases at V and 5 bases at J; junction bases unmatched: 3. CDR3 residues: CASSTTGDEQYF. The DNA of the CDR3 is TGTGCCAGTAGCACGACAGGGGACGAGCAGTACTTC.

The CDR3 protein is CASSPLDSPNSPLHF. CDR3 DNA: TGTGCCAGCAGCCCCCTCGACAGCCCCAATTCACCCCTCCACTTT. The V and J genes are TRBV9 and TRBJ1-6, with a tentative D call TRBD1 (5 bases). Trimming removed 4 bases from V and 7 bases from J, with 15 bases in between. Germline values: CDR1 SGDLS, CDR2 YYNGEE. The CDR3 is 15 amino acids. The full variable domain, completed using reference TRBV9 and TRBJ1-6, is DSGVTQTPKHLITATGQRVTLRCSPRSGDLSVYWYQQSLDQGLQFLIQYYNGEERAKGNILERFSAQQFPDLHSELNLSSLELGDSALYFCASSPLDSPNSPLHFGNGTRLTVT.

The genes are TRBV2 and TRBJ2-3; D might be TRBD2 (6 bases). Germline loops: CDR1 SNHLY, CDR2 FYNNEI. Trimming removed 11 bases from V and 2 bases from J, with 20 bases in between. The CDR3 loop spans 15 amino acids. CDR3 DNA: TGTGCCGGACAATCGGGACGGGACTCCACAGATACGCAGTATTTT. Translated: CAGQSGRDSTDTQYF.

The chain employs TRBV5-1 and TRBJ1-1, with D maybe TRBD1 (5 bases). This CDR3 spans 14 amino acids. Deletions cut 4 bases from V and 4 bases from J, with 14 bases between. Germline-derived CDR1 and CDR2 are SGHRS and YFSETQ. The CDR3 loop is CASSRTGASTEAFF. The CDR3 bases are TGCGCCAGCAGCCGCACCGGGGCGAGCACTGAAGCTTTCTTT. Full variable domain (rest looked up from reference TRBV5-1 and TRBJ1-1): KAGVTQTPRYLIKTRGQQVTLSCSPISGHRSVSWYQQTPGQGLQFLFEYFSETQRNKGNFPGRFSGRQFSNSRSEMNVSTLELGDSALYLCASSRTGASTEAFFGQGTRLTVV.

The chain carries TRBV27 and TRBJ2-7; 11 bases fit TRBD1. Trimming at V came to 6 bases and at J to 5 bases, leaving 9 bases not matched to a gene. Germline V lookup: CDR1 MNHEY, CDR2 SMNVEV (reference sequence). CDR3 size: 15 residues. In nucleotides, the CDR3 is TGTGCCAGCAGCAAGGACAGGGGGCGCTTCGACGAGCAGTACTTC. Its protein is CASSKDRGRFDEQYF.

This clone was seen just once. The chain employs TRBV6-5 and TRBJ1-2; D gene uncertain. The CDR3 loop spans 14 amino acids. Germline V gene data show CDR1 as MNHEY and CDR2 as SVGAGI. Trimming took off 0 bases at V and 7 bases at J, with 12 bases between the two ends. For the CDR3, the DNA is TGTGCCAGCAGTTACTCCGGGAGCGGAAGTGGCTACACCTTC. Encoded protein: CASSYSGSGSGYTF.

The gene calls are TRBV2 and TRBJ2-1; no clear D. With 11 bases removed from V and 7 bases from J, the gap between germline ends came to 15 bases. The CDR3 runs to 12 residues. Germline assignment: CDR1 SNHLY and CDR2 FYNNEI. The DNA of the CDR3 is TGTGCCGAGACCAGGTTTGGGAATGAGCAGTTCTTC. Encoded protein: CAETRFGNEQFF.

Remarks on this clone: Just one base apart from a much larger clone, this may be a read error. CDR3 loop: CASSEGTGFQPQHF. CDR3 DNA: TGTGCCAGCAGTGAAGGGACAGGGTTTCAGCCCCAGCATTTT. The J gene is TRBJ1-5, the V gene TRBV25-1; TRBD1 aligns across 9 bases. The CDR3 runs 14 residues. V lost 2 bases and J lost 6; bases outside the gene matches: 2. The germline V gene has CDR1 MGHDK and CDR2 SYGVNS.